These 12 T cell receptor beta chains were sequenced from one sample in a study of lymphopenia after photon versus proton radiotherapy. Libraries were prepared by immunoSEQ multiplex PCR; TCRdb keeps only in-frame clonotypes and omits some of them. In the table there are about 24,000 clones, 84% of which are singletons. The sequences come from peripheral blood, collected from a patient treated with photon-based radiotherapy. The receptors shown here come from a man aged 35-49 years with gastric cancer.

This clone appeared once. The chain joins TRBV19 to TRBJ2-7, with 11 bases lining up with TRBD1. Germline CDR1 is LNHDA and CDR2 is SQIVND (reference sequence). Losses at the gene ends were 3 bases for V and 4 bases for J; bases not matched to a gene: 5. The CDR3 has 15 residues. CDR3 protein: CASSMGTGGMYEQYF. Written as DNA, the CDR3 is TGTGCCAGTAGTATGGGGACAGGGGGTATGTACGAGCAGTACTTC.

The V gene is TRBV6-6, the J gene TRBJ1-5; unclear D gene. Germline values: CDR1 MNHNY, CDR2 SVGAGI (reference sequence). The CDR3 loop spans 14 amino acids. V gave up 11 bases and J gave up 1 base, with 15 bases separating them. CDR3 sequence: CAVTKGWSNQPQHF. Written as DNA, the CDR3 is TGTGCCGTCACAAAAGGGTGGAGCAATCAGCCCCAGCATTTT.

The genes are TRBV9 and TRBJ1-3; TRBD1 might be the D (5 bases). Germline V lookup: CDR1 SGDLS, CDR2 YYNGEE. Trimming stripped 2 bases from V and 3 bases from J, with 12 bases between. The CDR3 spans 15 residues. In DNA, the CDR3 is TGTGCCAGCAGCGTCGGAGGGACGGATGGAAACACCATATATTTT. It yields the protein CASSVGGTDGNTIYF.

V gene TRBV4-1 combines with J gene TRBJ2-3, with D possibly called TRBD1 or TRBD2 (5 bases each). Germline CDR1 reads MGHRA; CDR2 reads YSYEKL. V was clipped by 0 bases and J by 4 bases, with 11 bases between them. The CDR3 covers 15 residues. The CDR3 spells CASSQDGAGADTQYF. For the CDR3, the DNA is TGCGCCAGCAGCCAAGACGGGGCTGGGGCAGATACGCAGTATTTT.

This clone was detected once. This chain links TRBV6-9 with TRBJ2-7; maybe TRBD2 (5 bases). Germline V gene sequence: CDR1 MNHGY, CDR2 SVAAGI. This CDR3 has 14 amino acids. Trimming cost V 6 bases and J 2 bases, with 14 bases left between them. The CDR3 region is CASSAGPTTYEQYF. CDR3 sequence (DNA): TGTGCCAGCAGCGCGGGCCCTACCACCTACGAGCAGTACTTC.

The chain uses TRBV11-2 and TRBJ1-2; unclear D gene. V was shortened by 3 bases and J by 4 bases, with 18 bases between the two germline ends. The CDR3 covers 16 residues. Germline V gene data show CDR1 as SGHAT and CDR2 as FQNNGV. The CDR3 protein is CASSLYQSRSFYGYTF. CDR3 DNA: TGTGCCAGCAGCTTGTACCAAAGTAGGAGTTTCTATGGCTACACCTTC.

The J gene is TRBJ1-2, the V gene TRBV19; D uncertain. The CDR3 is 15 residues long. Germline lookup yields CDR1 LNHDA and CDR2 SQIVND (reference sequence). V was cut by 7 bases and J by 0 bases, with 15 bases left in between. CDR3 in DNA: TGTGCCAGTACCATGGCGCGGTCTACTAACTATGGCTACACCTTC. Protein product: CASTMARSTNYGYTF.

The rearrangement joins TRBV5-4 to TRBJ1-1, with a possible D match to TRBD1 (5 bases). The V gene lost 4 bases and the J gene lost 0 bases, with 10 bases spanning the gap. The CDR3 has 14 residues. Germline CDR1 and CDR2: SGHNT and YYREEE (reference sequence). The CDR3 region is CASSLGDVNTEAFF. DNA for the CDR3: TGTGCCAGCAGCCTGGGGGACGTGAACACTGAAGCTTTCTTT.

By sample fraction, this clone is medium-sized. The chain uses TRBV30 and TRBJ2-3; D is uncertain. Per germline, CDR1 GTSNPN and CDR2 SVGIG (reference sequence). This CDR3 contains 14 residues. The germline V and J ends were trimmed by 4 bases and 1 base, with 12 bases remaining between them. The CDR3 DNA is TGTGCCTGGACACTGGCCGGCGGCACAGATACGCAGTATTTT. It encodes CAWTLAGGTDTQYF.

This chain joins TRBV6-1 and TRBJ1-5; 8 bases line up with TRBD1. Trimming at V came to 3 bases and at J to 6 bases, leaving 1 base not matched to a gene. CDR1 MNHNS and CDR2 SASEGT come from the germline V gene. The CDR3 totals 13 residues. The CDR3 coding sequence is TGTGCCAGCAGTGACAGGGGGCTTCAGCCCCAGCATTTT. Protein product: CASSDRGLQPQHF.

The rearrangement joins TRBV6-5 to TRBJ2-6; D gene uncertain. This CDR3 region has 14 residues. In germline, CDR1 is MNHEY, CDR2 SVGAGI. Between the trimmed V and J ends, which lost 2 bases and 0 bases, there was a span of 2 bases. Here the CDR3 reads CASSYVSGANVLTF. The CDR3 coding sequence is TGTGCCAGCAGTTACGTCTCTGGGGCCAACGTCCTGACTTTC.

This chain uses TRBV29-1 with TRBJ1-4; 10 nucleotides match TRBD1. J gave up 8 bases and V 6 bases, and 6 bases lay outside the gene matches. CDR1 is SQVTM, CDR2 ANQGSEA, per germline. The CDR3 sequence is 13 residues long. The CDR3 is CSVAGTGDEKLFF. Written as DNA, the CDR3 is TGCAGCGTCGCCGGGACAGGGGACGAAAAACTGTTTTTT.